This is a list of T cell receptor beta chains from one sample in a study of OX40 agonist ivuxolimab in advanced cancers. Some clones are missing from TCRdb's copy, which holds only in-frame ones; the method was immunoSEQ multiplex PCR. The repertoire consists of 40,000 to 60,000 clones, with 80% to 85% occurring once and the leading ten covering around 7%. Material: CD4+ or CD8+ T cells sorted from blood, obtained in a trial of the OX40 agonist ivuxolimab. These receptors originate from an adult with an advanced solid tumor such as melanoma, head and neck, liver or kidney cancer. Each CDR3 is given with its conserved first and last residue. The D gene is left open where the match is weak. Where a row states a size, it is once, few, many or the class of an expanded clone; other rows omit it.

-,TRBV27,-,TRBJ1-4,TGTGCCAGCAGTTTATTTGCCACAGAGGTAACTAATGAAAAACTGTTTTTT,CASSLFATEVTNEKLFF
-,TRBV5-4,-,TRBJ1-3,TGTGCCAGCAGCTTCGGCCTGCGCAGCTCTGGAAACACCATATATTTT,CASSFGLRSSGNTIYF
-,TRBV6-5,-,TRBJ1-2,TGTGCCTCTTACGGTCACTATGGCTACACCTTC,CASYGHYGYTF
-,TRBV9,-,TRBJ2-7,TGTGCCAGCAGCACCTGGGGGGCCGCCGTACCCCAAAACGAGCAGTACTTC,CASSTWGAAVPQNEQYF
-,TRBV7-2,TRBD1,TRBJ2-7,TGTGCCAGCAGCCCTAAGACAGGGCTCCCTGAGCAGTACTTC,CASSPKTGLPEQYF
few,TRBV7-2,-,TRBJ1-1,TGTGCCAGCACCCCGAGCAGAATGAACACTGAAGCTTTCTTT,CASTPSRMNTEAFF
-,TRBV4-1,-,TRBJ2-5,TGCGCCAGCAGCCCATTTATTTCCCCTTTGTACCAAGAGACCCAGTACTTC,CASSPFISPLYQETQYF
-,TRBV6-6,TRBD2,TRBJ2-3,TGTGCCAGCAGGGAAGGACTAGCGGGAGTTGCACGGGGGTATTTT,CASREGLAGVARGYF
-,TRBV7-2,-,TRBJ2-1,TGTGCCAGCAGCTCCTGGGGCGGAAGCTCCTACAATGAGCAGTTCTTC,CASSSWGGSSYNEQFF
-,TRBV5-4,TRBD1,TRBJ1-2,TGTGCCAGCAGCCCGGGACAGGGGTACGGTGGCTACACCTTC,CASSPGQGYGGYTF
-,TRBV4-2,-,TRBJ1-1,TGTGCCAGCAGCTTTCGGGGGGGAGGGAACACTGAAGCTTTCTTT,CASSFRGGGNTEAFF
once,TRBV6-1,TRBD2,TRBJ2-1,TGTGCCAGCAGTGAATATCCCCCAGCGGGCGGGAGGGTCTACAATGAGCAGTTCTTC,CASSEYPPAGGRVYNEQFF
-,TRBV20-1,-,TRBJ2-7,TGCAGTGCTAGTTCCCACTACGAGCAGTACTTC,CSASSHYEQYF
once,TRBV18,-,TRBJ2-2,TGTGCCAGCTCACCAGATCTGGCCAACACCGGGGAGCTGTTTTTT,CASSPDLANTGELFF
-,TRBV7-9,-,TRBJ2-7,TGTGCCAGCAGCTTAGGCACCTACGAGCAGTACTTC,CASSLGTYEQYF
-,TRBV4-2,TRBD2,TRBJ2-7,TGTGCCAGCAGCCAAGCCGGGACTAGCGACGAGCAGTACTTC,CASSQAGTSDEQYF
-,TRBV19,-,TRBJ2-3,TGTGCCAGCGAATCTAGCACAGATACGCAGTATTTT,CASESSTDTQYF
-,TRBV1,-,TRBJ2-5,TGCACCAGCAGCCAAGATTATCCCGTGCGACTCCCGGGGCGAGAGACCCAGTACTTC,CTSSQDYPVRLPGRETQYF
-,TRBV18,-,TRBJ2-3,TGTGCCAGCTCACCATCGGCAGATACGCAGTATTTT,CASSPSADTQYF
-,TRBV19,-,TRBJ2-5,TGTGCCAGTAGTATAAACAGACAAGAGACCCAGTACTTC,CASSINRQETQYF
once,TRBV28,-,TRBJ2-5,TGTGCCAGCAGTTTATGGGGGGGCGCGAACCAAGAGACCCAGTACTTC,CASSLWGGANQETQYF
-,TRBV4-3,-,TRBJ2-7,TGCGCCAGCAGCCAAGATACGGGGGCGAAAGGATACGAGCAGTACTTC,CASSQDTGAKGYEQYF
-,TRBV6-5,TRBD2,TRBJ2-1,TGTGCCAGCTCTAGCGGGAGAGAAGGCAATGAGCAGTTCTTC,CASSSGREGNEQFF
-,TRBV5-1,TRBD2,TRBJ2-7,TGCGCCAGCAGCGCGACTAGCGGGGGCTCCTACGAGCAGTACTTC,CASSATSGGSYEQYF
-,TRBV6-1,-,TRBJ1-2,TGTGCCAGCAGTCCTCGGGCAGGGTATTACTATGGCTACACCTTC,CASSPRAGYYYGYTF
-,TRBV12-5,-,TRBJ2-7,TGTGCTAGTGGTTTGCAAACAGGGCCCGTTCTCGAGCAGTACTTC,CASGLQTGPVLEQYF
once,TRBV18,-,TRBJ2-1,TGTGCCAGCTCACTGGGGACATCTGAGCAGTTCTTC,CASSLGTSEQFF
-,TRBV5-1,-,TRBJ2-3,TGCGCCAGCAGCTTCCTATTGAGCACAGATACGCAGTATTTT,CASSFLLSTDTQYF
few,TRBV5-6,-,TRBJ1-5,TGTGCCAGCAGCCTAGGACAGATTAGCAATCAGCCCCAGCATTTT,CASSLGQISNQPQHF